Presented here are 22 T cell receptor beta chains from one specimen sequenced in a study of blood T cells in healthy people across ages. The second PCR ran about 6 to 12 cycles with a sample-barcoded 5' primer and J-beta primers. MiXCR was run by TCRdb on the 5' RACE reads, yielding one entry per CDR3 protein. The sample has about 680,000 distinct CDR3 sequences; about 52% are singletons. The sample taken for sequencing was blood. The receptors come from a woman aged 60-70 years in good health.

V and J are TRBV7-2 and TRBJ2-1, with 9 bases lining up with TRBD2. With the DNA end fitting TRBJ2-7 better, the J assignment may be wrong. The CDR3 loop spans 15 amino acids. Per germline, CDR1 SGHTA and CDR2 FQGNSA. The CDR3 loop reads CASSSGAGGYNEQYF. The CDR3 coding sequence is TGTGCCAGCAGTTCAGGGGCGGGAGGGTACAATGAGCAGTACTTC.

This clonotype was recorded a few times. The chain has TRBV4-3 and TRBJ2-3; TRBD1 agrees at 7 bases. Per germline, CDR1 LGHNA and CDR2 YSLEER. Unmatched junction bases numbered 3, after V lost 1 base and J lost 5 bases. This CDR3 is built from 14 residues. The CDR3 spells CASSQGQGIDTQYF. CDR3 sequence (DNA): TGCGCCAGCAGCCAAGGACAGGGAATAGATACGCAGTATTTT.

The chain has TRBV20-1 and TRBJ1-1, with D perhaps matching TRBD1 (5 bases). V gave up 3 bases and J gave up 4 bases, with 15 bases separating them. The CDR3 consists of 14 residues. CDR1 and CDR2 from the germline V gene are DFQATT and SNEGSKA (reference sequence). DNA for the CDR3: TGCAGTGCTAGGGAGGGGATGGGGACCACTGAAGCTTTCTTT. Its protein is CSAREGMGTTEAFF.

This clonotype has just one count. A junction boundary mismatches the germline segment, possibly from a read error. This chain joins TRBV6-5 and TRBJ2-1; 8 nucleotides match TRBD2. The germline V gene encodes CDR1 MNHEY and CDR2 SVGAGI. The CDR3 totals 16 residues. DNA of the CDR3: TGTGCCTGCAGCCACCTAGCGGGTAGCTCCTACAATGAGCAGTTCTTC. This codes for CACSHLAGSSYNEQFF.

The CDR3 loop is CASSLSSGGSPLHF. CDR3 coding DNA: TGCGCCAGCAGCTTGTCTTCAGGGGGTTCACCCCTCCACTTT. The chain links TRBV5-1 to TRBJ1-6, with 7 bases fitting TRBD1. With V trimmed by 1 base and J by 9 bases, 4 bases remained unmatched. Germline V gene lookup returns CDR1 SGHRS and CDR2 YFSETQ. The CDR3 is 14 residues long. The full variable domain, in which reference TRBV5-1 and TRBJ1-6 provide the parts outside the CDR3, is KAGVTQTPRYLIKTRGQQVTLSCSPISGHRSVSWYQQTPGQGLQFLFEYFSETQRNKGNFPGRFSGRQFSNSRSEMNVSTLELGDSALYLCASSLSSGGSPLHFGNGTRLTVT.

This clonotype turned up a few times. The V call is TRBV7-8, the J call TRBJ2-7; 9 bases line up with TRBD2. This CDR3 is 16 amino acids long. From germline, CDR1 is SGHVS and CDR2 FQNEAQ. The V segment lost 4 bases and the J segment 0 bases; nucleotides outside the gene matches: 7. This CDR3 is CASSYASGAISYEQYF. The CDR3 DNA sequence: TGTGCCAGCAGCTACGCTAGCGGGGCGATCTCCTACGAGCAGTACTTC.

This clonotype showed up just a few times. The J gene is TRBJ1-2, the V gene TRBV7-2; TRBD1 might be the D (5 bases). V was shortened by 5 bases and J by 0 bases, with 28 bases between the two germline ends. The germline V gene has CDR1 SGHTA and CDR2 FQGNSA. CDR3 length: 20 residues. The CDR3 nucleotides read TGTGCCAGCAGCAAACATACCGGGCAGGCCCTTCAGGGAGCTAACTATGGCTACACCTTC. As protein: CASSKHTGQALQGANYGYTF.

The gene calls are TRBV20-1 and TRBJ2-2; D could derive from TRBD1 or TRBD2 (6 bases each). V gave up 0 bases and J gave up 6 bases, with 26 bases separating them. In germline, CDR1 is DFQATT, CDR2 SNEGSKA (reference sequence). CDR3 length: 19 amino acids. The CDR3 nucleotides read TGCAGTGCTAGAGAGGGGGCGGGACGCATGATTGGGGCTCCCGGGGAGCTGTTTTTT. Amino acid sequence: CSAREGAGRMIGAPGELFF.

This chain connects TRBV29-1 to TRBJ1-1; the D gene is possibly TRBD1 (6 bases). Trimming took off 7 bases at V and 0 bases at J, with 12 bases between the two ends. The CDR3 runs 13 residues. Germline values: CDR1 SQVTM, CDR2 ANQGSEA. CDR3 residues: CSASGQLNTEAFF. The DNA for the CDR3 is TGCAGCGCCAGTGGACAGCTGAACACTGAAGCTTTCTTT.

By sample share, this clonotype is medium-sized. This chain links TRBV4-1 with TRBJ2-5; D gene unclear. The CDR3 is made up of 14 amino acids. Germline values: CDR1 MGHRA, CDR2 YSYEKL. V shed 2 bases and J shed 11 bases, with 18 bases lying between them. The CDR3 region is CASSQYVRGSEQYF. DNA of the CDR3: TGCGCCAGCAGCCAATATGTCAGAGGCAGTGAGCAGTACTTC.

V usage is TRBV6-1 and J usage is TRBJ1-2, with D uncertain. V lost 6 bases and J lost 4, with 6 bases in between. Per the germline V gene, CDR1 is MNHNS and CDR2 is SASEGT. The CDR3 totals 11 residues. The CDR3 sequence: CASRAIYGYTF. The CDR3 coding sequence is TGTGCCAGCAGGGCGATCTATGGCTACACCTTC.

The chain employs TRBV5-1 and TRBJ2-1, with D possibly being TRBD2 (6 bases). The CDR3 spans 17 residues. Trimming removed 0 bases from V and 3 bases from J, with 16 bases in between. In germline, CDR1 is SGHRS, CDR2 YFSETQ. CDR3 bases: TGCGCCAGCAGCTTGGCCTCTTTCGGGAGCCTCTACAATGAGCAGTTCTTC. Protein product: CASSLASFGSLYNEQFF.

The CDR3, as DNA: TGTGCCAGCAGCCCCCAATGGGGACCTGAAGCTTTCTTT. This encodes CASSPQWGPEAFF. The chain uses TRBV13 and TRBJ1-1, with D maybe TRBD1 (5 bases). This CDR3 spans 13 amino acids. Germline V gene data show CDR1 as PRHDT and CDR2 as FYEKMQ (reference sequence). V lost 5 bases and J lost 6, with 13 bases in between.

DNA for the CDR3: TGCAGACTTCTCTCTGGCACTGAAGCTTTCTTT. Residues: CRLLSGTEAFF. The chain recombines TRBV20-1 with TRBJ1-1; D uncertain. CDR1 DFQATT and CDR2 SNEGSKA come from the germline V gene (reference sequence). The CDR3 is made up of 11 amino acids.

The chain couples TRBV4-2 to TRBJ1-5, with TRBD1 matching over 9 bases. Germline V lookup: CDR1 LGHNA, CDR2 YNFKEQ. CDR3 length: 19 residues. V lost 0 bases to trimming and J lost 0 bases; unmatched junction nucleotides: 9. The CDR3: CASSQDSGQGRNSNQPQHF. The CDR3 DNA reads TGTGCCAGCAGCCAAGATTCCGGACAGGGGAGAAATAGCAATCAGCCCCAGCATTTT.

As to this clonotype: One junction end disagrees with the germline gene, perhaps due to a read error. This chain joins TRBV20-1 and TRBJ2-2; TRBD2 matches at 9 bases. The CDR3 loop spans 14 amino acids. CDR1 and CDR2 from the germline V gene are DFQATT and SNEGSKA (reference sequence). DNA for the CDR3: TGCAGTGCTAGATCGCTAGCGGGGCCCGGGGGGCTGTTTTTT. It codes for CSARSLAGPGGLFF.

The chain links TRBV13 to TRBJ2-1, with 10 positions matching TRBD2. There are 16 residues in the CDR3. The germline gives CDR1 PRHDT, CDR2 FYEKMQ (reference sequence). With V trimmed by 5 bases and J by 6 bases, 10 bases remained unmatched. This chain's CDR3 is CASSRIGLAEPNEQFF. The CDR3, as DNA: TGTGCCAGCAGCAGAATCGGACTAGCGGAGCCCAATGAGCAGTTCTTC.

V gene TRBV14 combines with J gene TRBJ1-5, with D maybe TRBD1 (6 bases). V gave up 4 bases and J gave up 3 bases, with 13 bases separating them. CDR1 SGHDN and CDR2 FVKESK come from the germline V gene. The CDR3 sequence is 15 residues long. The CDR3 loop reads CASSPEGEVNQPQHF. CDR3 DNA: TGTGCCAGCAGCCCCGAGGGGGAGGTCAATCAGCCCCAGCATTTT.

The chain has TRBV4-2 and TRBJ2-2, with D uncertain. The CDR3 is 14 residues long. Germline values: CDR1 LGHNA, CDR2 YNFKEQ. Trimming removed 3 bases at V and 6 bases at J, with 11 bases between. CDR3 DNA sequence: TGTGCCAGCAGCCACCGACGAGAAGCCGGGGAGCTGTTTTTT. This encodes CASSHRREAGELFF.

This clonotype was observed a few times. The rearrangement uses TRBV7-2 and TRBJ1-4; possibly TRBD1 for D (6 bases). This CDR3 region has 16 residues. Trimming left V 0 bases short and J 3 bases short, with 11 bases between. The V gene's germline CDR1 is SGHTA and CDR2 FQGNSA. The CDR3 bases are TGTGCCAGCAGCTTAGCGGGGGGCGCACCTAATGAAAAACTGTTTTTT. Its protein product is CASSLAGGAPNEKLFF.

This chain connects TRBV20-1 to TRBJ2-1, with a possible D match to TRBD2 (6 bases). The CDR3 is 12 amino acids. Trimming shortened V by 2 bases and J by 9 bases, and 11 bases separated the two germline ends. Per the germline V gene, CDR1 is DFQATT and CDR2 is SNEGSKA (reference sequence). The chain's CDR3 is CSARFSGGEQFF. The DNA for the CDR3 is TGCAGTGCTAGATTCTCCGGGGGTGAGCAGTTCTTC.

This clonotype occurred once. The rearrangement uses TRBV7-3 and TRBJ2-7; D possibly corresponds to TRBD1 (6 bases). Trimming cost V 2 bases and J 6 bases, with 14 bases left between them. In germline, CDR1 is SGHTA, CDR2 FQGTGA. The CDR3 sequence is 14 residues long. The chain's CDR3 is CASSLQPGTPEQYF. Written as DNA, the CDR3 is TGTGCCAGCAGCTTACAACCCGGGACACCCGAGCAGTACTTC.